This TCR beta chain was sequenced in a study of T cells in Graves' hyperthyroidism and ophthalmopathy (dated by TCRdb to between 2017 and 2020). Background on the whole study: Peripheral blood was sampled at the time of initial diagnosis, prior to any treatment. TCR V-J signatures able to tell the groups apart were searched for in a discovery cohort of 90 to 100 patients, of whom around 43 had Graves' ophthalmopathy and about 55 had stable Graves' hyperthyroidism. Whether ophthalmopathy could be predicted prospectively was tested in an independent validation cohort made up of some 20 hyperthyroidism patients plus 17 patients who later progressed to ophthalmopathy. The 100 discovery patients were randomly divided into training and test sets at a 7:3 ratio. The study also compared thyroid tissue and blood T-cell repertoires from several Graves' hyperthyroidism patients. After blood sampling, hyperthyroidism patients were treated with methimazole at a starting dose of 30 mg daily, and ophthalmopathy patients were treated with high-dose intravenous methylprednisolone. The paper describes TCR Vbeta CDR3 sequencing of 135 peripheral blood samples, made up of some 42 ophthalmopathy patients, around 78 hyperthyroidism patients and 17 progressor patients.

Amplification of TCR beta CDR3 regions was carried out from RNA transcripts. A first-round RT-PCR of the TCR CDR3 used the HTBI primer set with the Qiagen OneStep RT-PCR kit. Libraries were constructed in a second round of multiplex PCR, after which size selection and purification were performed. The libraries were sequenced on an Illumina HiSeq2000 using paired-end 100 bp reads. Per the source publication's procedure: Raw data were processed with SOAPnuke, discarding reads with adapters, uncalled bases, mean Phred below 15, or no exact constant-primer or identifier match. High-quality paired reads were merged using COPE v1.2.5, and each unique nucleotide sequence was defined as a clonotype. Clonotypes were aligned to IMGT TRBV, TRBD and TRBJ reference segments using MiTCR v1.1. Only V-J combinations with frequency above 0.0001, covering roughly 99% of repertoires, were analysed. A TCS score was defined as the ratio of F50 (clonal expansion) to E x V (chaos), with BLOSUM62-based TCRdist applied between CDR3 peptides within each V-J. Welch's t-statistics and random forest reduced around 550 V-J features to 13, which were used in a naive Bayes classifier (R e1071). TCRdb trimmed the raw reads at Q25, called clones with MiXCR and kept productive beta chains. Identical CDR3 protein sequences are pooled into one entry, listed with their most common genes and DNA. These V and J calls are TCRdb output, not the study's own analysis. The table for this sample lists about 480,000 distinct CDR3 sequences; about an eighth of them were counted only once. The top ten clones comprise about a sixth of the sample.

This clonotype has at least ten counts. No antigen is known for it. No much larger clone exists at a distance of one base, and base qualities are not known. A patient counted as having stable Graves' hyperthyroidism if no progression to ophthalmopathy occurred over 18 months of follow-up. Hyperthyroidism patients were newly diagnosed, had a disease duration of under 2 months, and were aged 18 to 65 years. The study excluded patients with uncontrolled infections, other autoimmune diseases, pregnancy or lactation. Clinical symptoms, serum thyroxine and TRAb, thyroid ultrasound, and orbital computed tomography formed the basis for the diagnoses. PBMCs were separated from roughly 10 ml of fresh peripheral blood using Ficoll-Paque density gradient centrifugation. Total RNA was extracted using Trizol reagent, and RNA quality was assessed on an Agilent 2100 Bioanalyzer. What the authors observed across the whole study: A 13 V-J signature model separated ophthalmopathy from stable hyperthyroidism, with about 90% sensitivity and around 84% specificity in cross-validation and 80%/75% in testing. Blood samples also contained most of the expanded thyroid clonotypes (frequency above 0.001), which suggests that blood repertoires may reflect thyroid immune responses. In validation, the model predicted progression to ophthalmopathy with roughly 66% sensitivity and 72% to 75% specificity, a median of 6.5 months before onset. Sample size was not statistically predetermined, and investigators were not blinded to group allocation.

CDR1 LGHDT and CDR2 YNNKEL are derived from the germline V gene (reference sequence). Here V drops 0 bases and J drops 5 bases, and the junction holds 9 bases not matched to any gene. Spanning cysteine to phenylalanine, the CDR3 consists of 16 amino acids. The DNA shown is the 48-base CDR3, in frame from base 1. Sequencing used blood. This clonotype was obtained from a woman under 30 with Graves' hyperthyroidism. The chain employs TRBV3-1 and TRBJ2-7; 8 middle bases align to TRBD2. The sequenced DNA: TGTGCCAGCAGCCAAGATGCCAACGGGAGGGTCGACGAGCAGTACTTC. The resulting protein is CASSQDANGRVDEQYF.